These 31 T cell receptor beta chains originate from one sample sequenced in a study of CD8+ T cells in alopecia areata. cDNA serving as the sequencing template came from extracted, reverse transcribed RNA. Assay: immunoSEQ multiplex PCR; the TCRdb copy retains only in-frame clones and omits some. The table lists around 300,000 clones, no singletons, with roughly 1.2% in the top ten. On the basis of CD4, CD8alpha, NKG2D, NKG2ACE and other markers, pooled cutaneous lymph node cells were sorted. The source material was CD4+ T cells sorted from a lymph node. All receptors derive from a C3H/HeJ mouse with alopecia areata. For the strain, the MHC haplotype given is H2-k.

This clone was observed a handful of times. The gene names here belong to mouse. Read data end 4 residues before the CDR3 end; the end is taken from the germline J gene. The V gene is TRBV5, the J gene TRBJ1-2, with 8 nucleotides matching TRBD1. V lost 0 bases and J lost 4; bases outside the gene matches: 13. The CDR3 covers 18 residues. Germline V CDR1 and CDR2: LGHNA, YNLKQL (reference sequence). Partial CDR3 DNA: TGTGCCAGCAGCCAAGAAAAGGGGCAGGGGGCGCGGAGCTCC. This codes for CASSQEKGQGARSS. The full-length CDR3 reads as CASSQEKGQGARSSDYTF.

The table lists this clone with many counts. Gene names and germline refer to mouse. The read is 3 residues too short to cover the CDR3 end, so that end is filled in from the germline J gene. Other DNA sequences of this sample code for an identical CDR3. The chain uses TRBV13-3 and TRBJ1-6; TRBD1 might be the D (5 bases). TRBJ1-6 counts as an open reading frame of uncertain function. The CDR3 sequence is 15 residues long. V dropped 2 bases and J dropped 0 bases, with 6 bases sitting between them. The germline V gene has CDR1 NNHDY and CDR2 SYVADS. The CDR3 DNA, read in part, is TGTGCCAGCAGTGAGGACAATTCCTATAATTCGCCC. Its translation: CASSEDNSYNSP. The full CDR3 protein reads CASSEDNSYNSPLYF.

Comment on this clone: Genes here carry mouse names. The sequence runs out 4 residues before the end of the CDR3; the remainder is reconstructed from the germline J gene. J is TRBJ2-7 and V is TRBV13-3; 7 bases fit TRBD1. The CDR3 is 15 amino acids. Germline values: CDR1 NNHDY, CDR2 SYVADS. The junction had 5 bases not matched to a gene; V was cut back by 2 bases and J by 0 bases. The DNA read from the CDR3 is TGTGCCAGCAGTGACAGGGGGAGGAGCTCCTAT. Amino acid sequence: CASSDRGRSSY. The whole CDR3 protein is CASSDRGRSSYEQYF.

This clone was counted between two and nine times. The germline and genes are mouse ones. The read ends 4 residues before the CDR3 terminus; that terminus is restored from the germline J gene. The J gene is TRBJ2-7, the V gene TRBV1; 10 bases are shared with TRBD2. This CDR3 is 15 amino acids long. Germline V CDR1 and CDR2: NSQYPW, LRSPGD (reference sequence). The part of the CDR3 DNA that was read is TGCACCTGCAGTGCAGAATACTGGGGGGGTTAT. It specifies CTCSAEYWGGY. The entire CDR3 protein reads CTCSAEYWGGYEQYF.

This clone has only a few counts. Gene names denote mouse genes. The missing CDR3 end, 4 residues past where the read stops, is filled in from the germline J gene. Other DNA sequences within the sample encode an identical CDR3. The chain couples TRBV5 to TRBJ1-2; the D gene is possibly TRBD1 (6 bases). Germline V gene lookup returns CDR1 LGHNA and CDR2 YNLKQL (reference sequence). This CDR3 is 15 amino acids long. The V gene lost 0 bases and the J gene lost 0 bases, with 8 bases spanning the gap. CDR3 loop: CASSQEGTPNSDYTF. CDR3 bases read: TGTGCCAGCAGCCAAGAAGGGACACCAAACTCC.

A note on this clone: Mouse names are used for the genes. CDR3 in amino acids: CASSENRGETLYF. CDR3 DNA, as far as it was read: TGTGCCAGCAGTGAAAACAGGGGAGAA. The rearrangement joins TRBV13-3 to TRBJ2-3; 7 nucleotides align to TRBD1. The sequenced fragment ends 4 residues before the CDR3 boundary, so the rest is inferred from the germline J gene. This CDR3 is 13 amino acids long. The germline V gene encodes CDR1 NNHDY and CDR2 SYVADS.

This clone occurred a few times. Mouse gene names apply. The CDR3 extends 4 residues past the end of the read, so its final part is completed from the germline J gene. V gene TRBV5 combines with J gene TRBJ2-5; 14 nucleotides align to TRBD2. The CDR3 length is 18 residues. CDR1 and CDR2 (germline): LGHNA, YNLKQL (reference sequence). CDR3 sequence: CASSQDGDWGGVRDTQYF. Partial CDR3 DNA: TGTGCCAGCAGCCAAGATGGGGACTGGGGGGGCGTCAGGGAC.

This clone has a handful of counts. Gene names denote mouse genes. CDR3 region: CASTPSAYEQYF. CDR3 DNA, as far as it was read: TGTGCCAGCACCCCTTCTGCCTAT. This chain joins TRBV19 and TRBJ2-7; no definite D call. The CDR3 extends 4 residues past the end of the read, so its final part is completed from the germline J gene. The CDR3 totals 12 residues. CDR1 FNHDT and CDR2 SITEND come from the germline V gene (reference sequence). The V end lost 6 bases, the J end lost 2 bases, and 9 bases lay between the germline ends.

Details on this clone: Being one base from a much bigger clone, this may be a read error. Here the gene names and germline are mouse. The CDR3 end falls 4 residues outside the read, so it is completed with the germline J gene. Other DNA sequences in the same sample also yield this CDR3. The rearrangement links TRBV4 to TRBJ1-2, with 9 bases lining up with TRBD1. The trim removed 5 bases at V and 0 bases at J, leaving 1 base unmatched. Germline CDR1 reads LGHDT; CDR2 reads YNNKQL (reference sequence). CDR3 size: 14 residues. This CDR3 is CASSRDRANSDYTF. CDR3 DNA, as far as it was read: TGTGCCAGCAGCCGGGACAGGGCAAACTCC. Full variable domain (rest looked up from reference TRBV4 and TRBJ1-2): ETAVFQTPNYHVTQVGNEVSFNCKQTLGHDTMYWYKQDSKKLLKIMFSYNNKQLIVNETVPRRFSPQSSDKAHLNLRIKSVEPEDSAVYLCASSRDRANSDYTFGSGTRLLVI.

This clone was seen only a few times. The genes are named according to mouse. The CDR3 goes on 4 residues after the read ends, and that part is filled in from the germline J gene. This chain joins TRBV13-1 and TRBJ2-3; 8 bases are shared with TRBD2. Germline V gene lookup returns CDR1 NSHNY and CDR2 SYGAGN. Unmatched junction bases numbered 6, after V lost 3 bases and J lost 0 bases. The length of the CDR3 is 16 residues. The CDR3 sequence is CASSVSDWGSAETLYF. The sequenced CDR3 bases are TGTGCCAGCAGTGTCTCAGACTGGGGAAGTGCAGAA.

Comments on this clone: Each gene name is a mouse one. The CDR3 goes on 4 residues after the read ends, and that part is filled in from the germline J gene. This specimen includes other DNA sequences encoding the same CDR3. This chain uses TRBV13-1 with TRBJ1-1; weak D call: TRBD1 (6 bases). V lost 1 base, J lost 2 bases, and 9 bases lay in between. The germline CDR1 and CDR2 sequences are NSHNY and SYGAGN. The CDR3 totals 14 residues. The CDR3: CASSDSRGNTEVFF. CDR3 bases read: TGTGCCAGCAGTGATTCCAGGGGTAACACA.

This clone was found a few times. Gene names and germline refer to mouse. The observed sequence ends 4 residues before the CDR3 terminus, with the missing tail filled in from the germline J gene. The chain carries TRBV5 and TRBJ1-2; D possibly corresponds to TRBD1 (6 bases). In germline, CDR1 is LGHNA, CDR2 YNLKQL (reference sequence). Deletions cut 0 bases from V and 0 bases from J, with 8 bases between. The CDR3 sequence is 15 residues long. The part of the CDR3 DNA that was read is TGTGCCAGCAGCCAAGAAACAGGGACAAACTCC. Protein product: CASSQETGTNS. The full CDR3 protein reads CASSQETGTNSDYTF.

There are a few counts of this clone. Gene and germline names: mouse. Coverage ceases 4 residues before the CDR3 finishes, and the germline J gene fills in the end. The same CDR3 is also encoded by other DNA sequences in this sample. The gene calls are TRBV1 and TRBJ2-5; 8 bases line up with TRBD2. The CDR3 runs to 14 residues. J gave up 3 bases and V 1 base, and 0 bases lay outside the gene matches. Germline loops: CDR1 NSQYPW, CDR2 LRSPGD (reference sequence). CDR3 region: CTCSAAGGQDTQYF. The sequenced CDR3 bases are TGCACCTGCAGTGCAGCTGGGGGGCAAGAC.

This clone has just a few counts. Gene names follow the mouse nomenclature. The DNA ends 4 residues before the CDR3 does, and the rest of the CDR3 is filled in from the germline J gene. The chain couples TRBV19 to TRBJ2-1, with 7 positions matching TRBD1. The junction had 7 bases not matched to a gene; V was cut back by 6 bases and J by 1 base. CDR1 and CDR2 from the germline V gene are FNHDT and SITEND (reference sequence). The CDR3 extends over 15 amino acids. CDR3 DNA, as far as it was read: TGTGCCAGCAAACCTCCGGGACAGAACTATGCT. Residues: CASKPPGQNYA. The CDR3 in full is CASKPPGQNYAEQFF.

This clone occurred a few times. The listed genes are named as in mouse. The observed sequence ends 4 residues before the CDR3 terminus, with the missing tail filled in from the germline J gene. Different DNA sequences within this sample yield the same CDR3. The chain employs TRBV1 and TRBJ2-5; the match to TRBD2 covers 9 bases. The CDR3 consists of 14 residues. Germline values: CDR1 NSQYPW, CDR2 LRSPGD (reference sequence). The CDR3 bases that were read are TGCACCTGCAGTGCACTGGGGGGGGAAGAC. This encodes CTCSALGGED. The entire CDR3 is CTCSALGGEDTQYF.

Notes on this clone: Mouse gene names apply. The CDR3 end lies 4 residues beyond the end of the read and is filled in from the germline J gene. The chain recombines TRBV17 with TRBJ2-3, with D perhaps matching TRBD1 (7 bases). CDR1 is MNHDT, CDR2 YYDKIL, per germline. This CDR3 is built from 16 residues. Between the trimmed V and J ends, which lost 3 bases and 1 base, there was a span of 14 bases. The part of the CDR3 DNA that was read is TGTGCTAGCAGTAGTTGGAGGGGGCGGGGTGCAGAA. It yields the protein CASSSWRGRGAE. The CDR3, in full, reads CASSSWRGRGAETLYF.

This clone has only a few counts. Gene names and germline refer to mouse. Incomplete CDR3 DNA: TGCACCTGCAGTGCAGGCAGGACTGGGGGGGCGCGTGCT. Encoded protein: CTCSAGRTGGARA. The CDR3, in full, reads CTCSAGRTGGARAEQFF. This chain links TRBV1 with TRBJ2-1, with 13 positions matching TRBD2. The sequenced fragment ends 4 residues before the CDR3 boundary, so the rest is inferred from the germline J gene. This CDR3 spans 17 amino acids. CDR1 NSQYPW and CDR2 LRSPGD come from the germline V gene (reference sequence). J lost 6 bases, V lost 1 base, and 6 bases had no gene match.

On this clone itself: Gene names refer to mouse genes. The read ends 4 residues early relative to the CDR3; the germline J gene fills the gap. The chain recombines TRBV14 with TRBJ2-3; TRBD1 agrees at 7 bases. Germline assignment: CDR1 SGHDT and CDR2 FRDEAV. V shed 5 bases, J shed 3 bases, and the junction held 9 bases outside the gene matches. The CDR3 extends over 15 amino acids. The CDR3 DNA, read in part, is TGTGCCAGCAGCGACAGGGAAGAGAGAGCAGAA. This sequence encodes CASSDREERAE. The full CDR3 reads CASSDREERAETLYF.

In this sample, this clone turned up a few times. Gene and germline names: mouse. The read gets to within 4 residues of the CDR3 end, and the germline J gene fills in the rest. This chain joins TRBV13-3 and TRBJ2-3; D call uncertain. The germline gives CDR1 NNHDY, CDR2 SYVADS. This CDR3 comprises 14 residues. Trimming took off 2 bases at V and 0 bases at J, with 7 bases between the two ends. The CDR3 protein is CASSEQQSAETLYF. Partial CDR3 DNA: TGTGCCAGCAGTGAGCAACAGAGTGCAGAA.

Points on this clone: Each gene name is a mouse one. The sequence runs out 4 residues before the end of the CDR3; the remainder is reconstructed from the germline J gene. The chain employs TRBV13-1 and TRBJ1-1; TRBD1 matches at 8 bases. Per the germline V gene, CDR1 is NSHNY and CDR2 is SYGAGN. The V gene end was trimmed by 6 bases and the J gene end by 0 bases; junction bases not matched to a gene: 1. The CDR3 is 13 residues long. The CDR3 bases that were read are TGTGCCAGCAAACAGGGGGCAAACACA. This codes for CASKQGANT. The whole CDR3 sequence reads CASKQGANTEVFF.

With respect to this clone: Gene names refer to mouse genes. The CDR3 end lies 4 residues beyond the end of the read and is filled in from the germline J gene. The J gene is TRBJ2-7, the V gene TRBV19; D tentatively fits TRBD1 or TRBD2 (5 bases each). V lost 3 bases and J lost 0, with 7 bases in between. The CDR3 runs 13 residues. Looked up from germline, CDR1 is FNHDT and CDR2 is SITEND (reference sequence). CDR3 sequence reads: CASSRGSSYEQYF. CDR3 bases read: TGTGCCAGCAGTAGGGGGAGCTCCTAT. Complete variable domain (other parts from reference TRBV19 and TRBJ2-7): GGIITQTPKFLIGQEGQKLTLKCQQNFNHDTMYWYRQDSGKGLRLIYYSITENDLQKGDLSEGYDASREKKSSFSLTVTSAQKNEMAVFLCASSRGSSYEQYFGPGTRLTVL.

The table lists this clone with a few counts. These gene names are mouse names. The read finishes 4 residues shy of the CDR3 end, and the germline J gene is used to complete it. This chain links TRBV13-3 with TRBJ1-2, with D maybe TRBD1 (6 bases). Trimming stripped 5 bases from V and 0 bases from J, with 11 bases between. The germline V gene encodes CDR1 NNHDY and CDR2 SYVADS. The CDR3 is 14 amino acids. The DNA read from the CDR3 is TGTGCCAGCAGAGGGACAACTGCAAACTCC. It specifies CASRGTTANS. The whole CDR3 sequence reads CASRGTTANSDYTF.

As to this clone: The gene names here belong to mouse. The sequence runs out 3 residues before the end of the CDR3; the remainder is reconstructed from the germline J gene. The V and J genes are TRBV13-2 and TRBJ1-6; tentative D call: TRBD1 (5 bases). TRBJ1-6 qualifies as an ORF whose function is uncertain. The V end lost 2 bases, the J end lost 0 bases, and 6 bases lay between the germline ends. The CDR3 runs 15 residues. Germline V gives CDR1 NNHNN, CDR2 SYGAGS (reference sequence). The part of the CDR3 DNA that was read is TGTGCCAGCGGTGAGGACAATTCCTATAATTCGCCC. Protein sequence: CASGEDNSYNSP. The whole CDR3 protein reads CASGEDNSYNSPLYF.

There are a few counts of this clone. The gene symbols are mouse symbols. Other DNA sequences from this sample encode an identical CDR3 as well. The CDR3 DNA, read in part, is TGCACCTGCAGTGCAGATCCTGGGGGGAGAGAC. Translation: CTCSADPGGRD. The entire CDR3 protein reads CTCSADPGGRDTQYF. The V and J genes are TRBV1 and TRBJ2-5, with TRBD2 identical over 8 bases. The read falls 4 residues short of the CDR3 end, and the missing part is taken from the germline J gene. The CDR3 loop spans 15 amino acids. Germline V gene sequence: CDR1 NSQYPW, CDR2 LRSPGD (reference sequence).

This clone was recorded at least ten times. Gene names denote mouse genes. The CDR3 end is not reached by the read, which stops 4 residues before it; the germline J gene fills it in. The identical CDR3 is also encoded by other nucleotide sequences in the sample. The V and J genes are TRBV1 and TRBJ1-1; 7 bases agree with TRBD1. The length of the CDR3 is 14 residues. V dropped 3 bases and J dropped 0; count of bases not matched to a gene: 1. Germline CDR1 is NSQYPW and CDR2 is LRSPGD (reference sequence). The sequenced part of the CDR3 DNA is TGCACCTGCAGTGCGGGGACAGCAAACACA. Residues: CTCSAGTANT. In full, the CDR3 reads CTCSAGTANTEVFF.

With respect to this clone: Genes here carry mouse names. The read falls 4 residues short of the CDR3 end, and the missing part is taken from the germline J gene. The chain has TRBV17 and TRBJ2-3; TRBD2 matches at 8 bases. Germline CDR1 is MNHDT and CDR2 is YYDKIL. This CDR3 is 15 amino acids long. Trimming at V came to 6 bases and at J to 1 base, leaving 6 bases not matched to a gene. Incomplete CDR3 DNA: TGTGCTAGCAGCCGGGGGGGCTGGGGTGCAGAA. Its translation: CASSRGGWGAE. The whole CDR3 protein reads CASSRGGWGAETLYF.

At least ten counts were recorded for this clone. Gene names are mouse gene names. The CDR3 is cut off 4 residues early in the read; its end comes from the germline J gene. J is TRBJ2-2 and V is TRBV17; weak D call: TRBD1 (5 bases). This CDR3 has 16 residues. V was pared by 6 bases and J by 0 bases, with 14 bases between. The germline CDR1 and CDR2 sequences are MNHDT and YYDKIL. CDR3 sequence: CASREGMGANTGQLYF. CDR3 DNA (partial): TGTGCTAGCAGGGAGGGGATGGGAGCAAACACCGGG.

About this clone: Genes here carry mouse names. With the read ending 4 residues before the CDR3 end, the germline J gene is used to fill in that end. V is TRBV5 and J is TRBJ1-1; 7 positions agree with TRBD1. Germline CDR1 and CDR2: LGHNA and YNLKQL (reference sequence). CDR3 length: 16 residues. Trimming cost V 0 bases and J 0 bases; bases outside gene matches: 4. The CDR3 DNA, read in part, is TGTGCCAGCAGCCAAGAGGGACAGTCCGCAAACACA. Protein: CASSQEGQSANT. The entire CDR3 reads CASSQEGQSANTEVFF.

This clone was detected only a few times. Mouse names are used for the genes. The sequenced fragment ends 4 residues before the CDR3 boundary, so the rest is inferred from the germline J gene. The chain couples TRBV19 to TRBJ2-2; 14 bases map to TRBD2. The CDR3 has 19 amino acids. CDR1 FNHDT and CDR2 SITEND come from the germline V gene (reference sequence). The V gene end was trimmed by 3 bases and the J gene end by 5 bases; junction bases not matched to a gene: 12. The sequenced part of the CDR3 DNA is TGTGCCAGCAGTAACCTCCGGGACTGGGGGGGCGCGAGGACCGGG. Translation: CASSNLRDWGGARTG. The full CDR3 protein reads CASSNLRDWGGARTGQLYF.

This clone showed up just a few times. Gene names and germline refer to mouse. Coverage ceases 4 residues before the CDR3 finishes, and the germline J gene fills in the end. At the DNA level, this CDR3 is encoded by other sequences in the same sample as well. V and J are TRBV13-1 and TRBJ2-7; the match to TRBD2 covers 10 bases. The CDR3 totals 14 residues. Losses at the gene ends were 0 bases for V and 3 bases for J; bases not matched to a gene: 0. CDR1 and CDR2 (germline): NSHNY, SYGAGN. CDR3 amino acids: CASSDGLGGYEQYF. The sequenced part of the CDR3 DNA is TGTGCCAGCAGTGATGGACTGGGGGGCTAT.

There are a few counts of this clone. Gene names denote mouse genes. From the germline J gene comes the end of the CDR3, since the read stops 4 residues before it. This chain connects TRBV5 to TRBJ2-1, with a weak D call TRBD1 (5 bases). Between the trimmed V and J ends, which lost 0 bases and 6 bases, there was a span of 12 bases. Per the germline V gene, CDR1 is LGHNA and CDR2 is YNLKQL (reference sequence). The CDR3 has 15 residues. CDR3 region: CASSQDGREGAEQFF. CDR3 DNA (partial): TGTGCCAGCAGCCAAGATGGCAGGGAGGGTGCT.